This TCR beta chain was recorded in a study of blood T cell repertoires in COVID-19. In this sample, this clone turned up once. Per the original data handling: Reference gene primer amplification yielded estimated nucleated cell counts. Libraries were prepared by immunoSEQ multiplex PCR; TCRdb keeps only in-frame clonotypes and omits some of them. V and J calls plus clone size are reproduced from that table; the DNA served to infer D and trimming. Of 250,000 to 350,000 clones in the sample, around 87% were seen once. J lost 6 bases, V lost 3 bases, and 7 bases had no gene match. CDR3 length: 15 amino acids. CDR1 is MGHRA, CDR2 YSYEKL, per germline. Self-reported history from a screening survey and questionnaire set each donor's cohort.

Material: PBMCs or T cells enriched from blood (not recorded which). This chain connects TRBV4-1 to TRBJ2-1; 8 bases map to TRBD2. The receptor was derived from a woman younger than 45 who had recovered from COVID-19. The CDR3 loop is CASSQDLGRANEQFF. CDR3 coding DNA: TGCGCCAGCAGCCAGGACCTCGGGAGGGCCAATGAGCAGTTCTTC.